This T cell receptor beta chain was identified in a study of control samples from healthy donors and cancer patients. Assay: immunoSEQ multiplex PCR; the TCRdb copy retains only in-frame clones and omits some. This table holds around 130,000 clones, approximately 90% found once. Germline V gene sequence: CDR1 SGHAT, CDR2 FQNNGV. V gave up 3 bases and J gave up 8 bases; unmatched junction bases: 3. The CDR3 covers 14 residues. V gene TRBV11-2 combines with J gene TRBJ1-6, with 8 bases aligning to TRBD1. The sequencing sample was made of blood. This clonotype was sampled from a man between 50 and 59 years old in good health. The CDR3 reads CASSFRGLDSPLHF. The CDR3 nucleotides read TGTGCCAGCAGCTTCAGGGGGCTTGATTCACCCCTCCACTTT.